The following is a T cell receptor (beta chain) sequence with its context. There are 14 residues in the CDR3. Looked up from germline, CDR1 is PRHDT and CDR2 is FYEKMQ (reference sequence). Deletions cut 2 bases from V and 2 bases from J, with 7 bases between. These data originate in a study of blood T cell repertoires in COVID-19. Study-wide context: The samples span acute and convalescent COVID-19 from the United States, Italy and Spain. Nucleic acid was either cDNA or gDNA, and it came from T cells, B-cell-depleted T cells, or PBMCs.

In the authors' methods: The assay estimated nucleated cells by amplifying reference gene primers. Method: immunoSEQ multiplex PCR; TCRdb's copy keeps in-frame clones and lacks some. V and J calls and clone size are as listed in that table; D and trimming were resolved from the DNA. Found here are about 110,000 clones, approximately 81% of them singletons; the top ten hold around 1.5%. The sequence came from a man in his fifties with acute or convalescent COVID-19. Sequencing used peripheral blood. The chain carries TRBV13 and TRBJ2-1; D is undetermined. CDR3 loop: CASSLTDTYNEQFF. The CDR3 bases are TGTGCCAGCAGCTTAACAGACACCTACAATGAGCAGTTCTTC.